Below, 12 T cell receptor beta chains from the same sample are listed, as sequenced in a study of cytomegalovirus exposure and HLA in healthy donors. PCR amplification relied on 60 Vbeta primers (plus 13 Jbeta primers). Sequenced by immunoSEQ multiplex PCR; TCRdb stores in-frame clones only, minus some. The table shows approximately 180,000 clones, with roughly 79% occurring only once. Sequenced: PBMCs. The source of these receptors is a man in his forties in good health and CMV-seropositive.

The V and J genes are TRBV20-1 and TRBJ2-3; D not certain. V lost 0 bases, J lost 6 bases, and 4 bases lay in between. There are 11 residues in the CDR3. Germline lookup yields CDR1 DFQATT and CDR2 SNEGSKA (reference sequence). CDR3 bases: TGCAGTGCTAGAGATCCGGATACGCAGTATTTT. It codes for CSARDPDTQYF.

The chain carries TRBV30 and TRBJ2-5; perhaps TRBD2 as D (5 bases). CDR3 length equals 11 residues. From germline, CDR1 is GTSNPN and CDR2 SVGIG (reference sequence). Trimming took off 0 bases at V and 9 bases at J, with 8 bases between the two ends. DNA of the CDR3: TGTGCCTGGAGTGTACGGGGTTCCCAGTACTTC. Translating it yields CAWSVRGSQYF.

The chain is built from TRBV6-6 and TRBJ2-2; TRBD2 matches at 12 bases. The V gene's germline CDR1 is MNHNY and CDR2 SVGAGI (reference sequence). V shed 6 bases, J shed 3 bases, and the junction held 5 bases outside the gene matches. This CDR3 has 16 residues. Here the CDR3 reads CASRMTSGSDTGELFF. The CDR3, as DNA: TGTGCCAGCAGAATGACTAGCGGGAGCGACACCGGGGAGCTGTTTTTT.

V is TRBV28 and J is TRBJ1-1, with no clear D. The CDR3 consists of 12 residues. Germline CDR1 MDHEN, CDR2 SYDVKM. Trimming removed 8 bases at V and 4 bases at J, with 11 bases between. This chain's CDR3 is CASSEGGTEAFF. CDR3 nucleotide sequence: TGTGCCAGCTCAGAGGGTGGCACTGAAGCTTTCTTT.

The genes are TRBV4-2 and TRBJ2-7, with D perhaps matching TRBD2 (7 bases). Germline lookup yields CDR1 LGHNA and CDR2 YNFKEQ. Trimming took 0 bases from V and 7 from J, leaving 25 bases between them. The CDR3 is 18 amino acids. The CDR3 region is CASSQDLFRGRGAREQYF. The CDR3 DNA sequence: TGTGCCAGCAGCCAAGACCTTTTCCGGGGTCGGGGGGCGCGGGAGCAGTACTTC.

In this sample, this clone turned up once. The CDR3, as DNA: TGTGCCAGCAGTTCTGGGACTAGCGGGAGGACAGATACGCAGTATTTT. It specifies CASSSGTSGRTDTQYF. This chain connects TRBV6-6 to TRBJ2-3; 15 bases are shared with TRBD2. Losses at the gene ends were 4 bases for V and 3 bases for J; bases not matched to a gene: 2. This CDR3 has 16 residues. Germline-derived CDR1 and CDR2 are MNHNY and SVGAGI (reference sequence).

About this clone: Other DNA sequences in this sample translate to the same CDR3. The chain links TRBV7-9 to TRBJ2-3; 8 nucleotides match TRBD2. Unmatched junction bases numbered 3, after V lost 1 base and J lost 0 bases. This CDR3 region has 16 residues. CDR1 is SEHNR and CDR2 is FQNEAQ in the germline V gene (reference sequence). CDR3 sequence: CASSLVLAGSTDTQYF. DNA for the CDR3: TGTGCCAGCAGCTTAGTGCTAGCGGGTAGCACAGATACGCAGTATTTT.

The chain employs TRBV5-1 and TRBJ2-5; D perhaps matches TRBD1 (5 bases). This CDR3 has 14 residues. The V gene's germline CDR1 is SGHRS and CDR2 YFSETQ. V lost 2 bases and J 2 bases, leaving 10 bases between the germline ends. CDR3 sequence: CASSFHPGQETQYF. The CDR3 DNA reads TGCGCCAGCAGCTTCCACCCAGGGCAAGAGACCCAGTACTTC.

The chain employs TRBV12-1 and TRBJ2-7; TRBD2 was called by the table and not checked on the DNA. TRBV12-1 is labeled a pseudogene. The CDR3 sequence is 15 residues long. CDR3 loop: CASSPARTSVGEQYF. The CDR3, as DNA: TGTGCCAGCAGCCCGGCCAGGACTAGCGTTGGCGAGCAGTACTTC.

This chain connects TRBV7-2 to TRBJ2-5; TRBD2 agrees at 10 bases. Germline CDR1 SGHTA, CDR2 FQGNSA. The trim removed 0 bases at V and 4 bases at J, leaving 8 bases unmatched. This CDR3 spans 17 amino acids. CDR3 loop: CASSLALPSGSSETQYF. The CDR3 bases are TGTGCCAGCAGCTTAGCGCTGCCTAGCGGGAGCTCAGAGACCCAGTACTTC. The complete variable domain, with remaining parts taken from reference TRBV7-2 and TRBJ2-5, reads GAGVSQSPSNKVTEKGKDVELRCDPISGHTALYWYRQSLGQGLEFLIYFQGNSAPDKSGLPSDRFSAERTGGSVSTLTIQRTQQEDSAVYLCASSLALPSGSSETQYFGPGTRLLVL.

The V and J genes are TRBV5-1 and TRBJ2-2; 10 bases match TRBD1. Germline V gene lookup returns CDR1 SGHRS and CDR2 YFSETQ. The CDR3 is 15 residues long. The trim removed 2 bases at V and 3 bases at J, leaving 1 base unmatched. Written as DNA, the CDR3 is TGCGCCAGCAGCTTCGGACAGGGGGACACCGGGGAGCTGTTTTTT. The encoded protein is CASSFGQGDTGELFF. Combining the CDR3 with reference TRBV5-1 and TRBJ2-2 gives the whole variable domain KAGVTQTPRYLIKTRGQQVTLSCSPISGHRSVSWYQQTPGQGLQFLFEYFSETQRNKGNFPGRFSGRQFSNSRSEMNVSTLELGDSALYLCASSFGQGDTGELFFGEGSRLTVL.

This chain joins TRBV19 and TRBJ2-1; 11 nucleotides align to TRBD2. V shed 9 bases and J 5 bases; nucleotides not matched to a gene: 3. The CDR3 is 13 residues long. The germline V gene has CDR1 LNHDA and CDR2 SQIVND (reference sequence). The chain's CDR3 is CASGTSGNNEQFF. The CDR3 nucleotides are TGTGCCAGCGGGACTAGCGGAAACAATGAGCAGTTCTTC. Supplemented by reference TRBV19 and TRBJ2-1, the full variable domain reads DGGITQSPKYLFRKEGQNVTLSCEQNLNHDAMYWYRQDPGQGLRLIYYSQIVNDFQKGDIAEGYSVSREKKESFPLTVTSAQKNPTAFYLCASGTSGNNEQFFGPGTRLTVL.